The sequence of this T cell receptor beta chain was determined in a study of blood T cell repertoires in COVID-19 (dated by TCRdb to between 2020 and 2021). For context, the study as a whole: The collaborator samples originated in the United States, Italy and Spain and spanned the acute and convalescent phases of COVID-19. The prospective study material was composed of cDNA or gDNA derived from T cells, B-cell-depleted T cells, or PBMCs. The dataset comprised deeply sampled blood TCRbeta repertoires from subjects exposed to, actively infected with, or recovered from COVID-19. The repertoires were made available in a free public database intended to serve as a resource for research on the immune response to SARS-CoV-2. The samples were drawn from two sources: the first 160 participants of the ongoing ImmuneRACE study, and 1,200 or so subjects contributed by 6 global collaborators. Nearly every sample came with metadata listing a de-identified subject ID, COVID-19 status, age in years and sex. Where HLA class I and class II types were available, the types were taken from metadata supplied by the sample provider, not from assay-based typing. What the research found in general, with its limitations: Clinical and demographic metadata were provided uncurated, with the amount varying by source and participant.

A word on this clone: The target of this receptor is not known. Qualities for individual bases were not recorded, and no much larger clone is one base off.

Via the germline V gene, CDR1 is MDHEN and CDR2 SYDVKM. For this chain, trimming is 5 bases at the V end and 3 bases at the J end, and the number of junction bases without a gene match is 6. From its cysteine to its phenylalanine, the CDR3 spans 15 amino acids. CDR3 DNA only is kept here, 45 bases in frame from base 1. Collaborating institutions collected whole blood in K2EDTA tubes following their own protocols. For TCRbeta analysis, collaborators shipped samples as frozen whole blood, isolated PBMCs, or DNA extracted from either of those sample types. The immunoSEQ Assay, a bias-controlled multiplex PCR, was used to amplify TCRbeta CDR3 regions from genomic DNA. The study's own analysis went as follows. Nucleated cell counts per sample were estimated from amplification of reference gene primers within the assay. To quantify the absolute abundance of each unique TCRbeta CDR3 rearrangement, sequence reads were collapsed and filtered. For each sample, productive Simpson clonality was calculated as the square root of Simpson's diversity index over productive rearrangements. The source is immuneACCESS, and TCRdb retained only in-frame sequences with V and J called. Part of the clones is not carried over; for the studies checked, unresolved V genes explain less than half of this, and the remainder is unexplained. The DNA gave D and trimming, while V, J and clone size come from that table. In this sample the table shows 130,000 to 150,000 clones, 75% to 90% of which occur a single time. The ten largest clonotypes hold 1.5% to 2% of the sample.

This clonotype was obtained from a woman in her forties or fifties with acute or convalescent COVID-19. The chain couples TRBV28 to TRBJ1-3, and 8 bases in between align with TRBD1. Sequencing was performed on peripheral blood. CDR3 protein: CASSPLDRDGNTIYF. The DNA is as follows: TGTGCCAGCAGTCCATTGGACAGGGATGGAAACACCATATATTTT.